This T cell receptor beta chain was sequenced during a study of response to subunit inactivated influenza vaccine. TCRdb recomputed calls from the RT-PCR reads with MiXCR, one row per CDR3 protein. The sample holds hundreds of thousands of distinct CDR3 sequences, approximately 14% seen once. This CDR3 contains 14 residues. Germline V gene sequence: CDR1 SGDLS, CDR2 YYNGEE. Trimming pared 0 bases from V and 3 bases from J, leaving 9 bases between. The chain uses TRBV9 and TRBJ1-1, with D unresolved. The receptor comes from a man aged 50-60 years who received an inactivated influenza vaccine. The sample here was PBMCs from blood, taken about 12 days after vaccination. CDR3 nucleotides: TGTGCCAGCAGCGTAGGGGGTCGGGACACTGAAGCTTTCTTT. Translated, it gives CASSVGGRDTEAFF.